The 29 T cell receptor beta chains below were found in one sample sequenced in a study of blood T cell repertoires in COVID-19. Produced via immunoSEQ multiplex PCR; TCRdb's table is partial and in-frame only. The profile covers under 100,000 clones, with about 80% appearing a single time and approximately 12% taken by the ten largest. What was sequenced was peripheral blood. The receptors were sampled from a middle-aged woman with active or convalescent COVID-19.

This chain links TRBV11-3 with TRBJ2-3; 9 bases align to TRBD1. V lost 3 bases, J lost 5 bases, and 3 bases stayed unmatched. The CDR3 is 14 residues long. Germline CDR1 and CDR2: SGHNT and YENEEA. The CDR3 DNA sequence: TGTGCCAGCAGCTTTGACAGGGGGGGAGATACGCAGTATTTT. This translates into CASSFDRGGDTQYF.

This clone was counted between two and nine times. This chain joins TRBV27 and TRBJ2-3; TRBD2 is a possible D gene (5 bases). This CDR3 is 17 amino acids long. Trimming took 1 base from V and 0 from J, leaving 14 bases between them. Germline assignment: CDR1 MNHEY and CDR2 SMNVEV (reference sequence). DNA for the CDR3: TGTGCCAGCAGTTTATACGGGAACACCCCTAGCACAGATACGCAGTATTTT. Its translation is CASSLYGNTPSTDTQYF.

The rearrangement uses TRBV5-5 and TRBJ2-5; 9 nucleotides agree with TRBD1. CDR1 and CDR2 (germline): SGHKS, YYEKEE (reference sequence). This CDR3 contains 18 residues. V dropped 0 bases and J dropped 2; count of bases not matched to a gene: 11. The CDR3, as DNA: TGTGCCAGCAGCTTGGTAGGGACAGGGCATGCGTCACAAGAGACCCAGTACTTC. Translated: CASSLVGTGHASQETQYF.

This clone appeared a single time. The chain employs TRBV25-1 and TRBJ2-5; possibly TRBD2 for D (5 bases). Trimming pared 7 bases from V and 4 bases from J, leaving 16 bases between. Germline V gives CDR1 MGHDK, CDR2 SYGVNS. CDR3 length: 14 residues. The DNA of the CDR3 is TGTGCCAGCACCCAACCAGGTGGGAGAGAGACCCAGTACTTC. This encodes CASTQPGGRETQYF.

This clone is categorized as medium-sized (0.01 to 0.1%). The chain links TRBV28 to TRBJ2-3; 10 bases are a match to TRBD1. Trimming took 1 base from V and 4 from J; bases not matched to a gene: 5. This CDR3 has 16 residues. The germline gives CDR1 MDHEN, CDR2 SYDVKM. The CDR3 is CASSLSGTGEADTQYF. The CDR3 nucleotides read TGTGCCAGCAGTTTATCCGGGACAGGGGAGGCAGATACGCAGTATTTT.

In nucleotides, the CDR3 is TGTGCCACCCTAGAGAGCTCCTATAATTCACCCCTCCACTTT. This encodes CATLESSYNSPLHF. V usage is TRBV28 and J usage is TRBJ1-6; D gene uncertain. The CDR3 consists of 14 residues. V was shortened by 10 bases and J by 0 bases, with 10 bases between the two germline ends. From germline, CDR1 is MDHEN and CDR2 SYDVKM.

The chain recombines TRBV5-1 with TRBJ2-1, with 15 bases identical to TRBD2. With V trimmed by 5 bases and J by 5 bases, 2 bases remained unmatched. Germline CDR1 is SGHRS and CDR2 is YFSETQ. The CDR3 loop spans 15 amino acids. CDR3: CASRWTSGRDNEQFF. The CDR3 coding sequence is TGCGCCAGCAGGTGGACTAGCGGGAGGGACAATGAGCAGTTCTTC.

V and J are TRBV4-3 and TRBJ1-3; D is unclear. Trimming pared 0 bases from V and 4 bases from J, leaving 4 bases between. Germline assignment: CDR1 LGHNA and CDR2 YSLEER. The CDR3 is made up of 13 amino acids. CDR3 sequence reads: CASSQDLGNTIYF. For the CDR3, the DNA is TGCGCCAGCAGCCAAGATTTAGGAAACACCATATATTTT.

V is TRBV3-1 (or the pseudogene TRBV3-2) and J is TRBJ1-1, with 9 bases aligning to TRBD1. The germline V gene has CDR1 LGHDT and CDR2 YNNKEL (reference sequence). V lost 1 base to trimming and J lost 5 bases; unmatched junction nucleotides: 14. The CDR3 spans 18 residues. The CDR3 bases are TGTGCCAGCAGCCAAGTCCGAAAATGGGACAGGGCGTGGACTGAAGCTTTCTTT. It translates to CASSQVRKWDRAWTEAFF.

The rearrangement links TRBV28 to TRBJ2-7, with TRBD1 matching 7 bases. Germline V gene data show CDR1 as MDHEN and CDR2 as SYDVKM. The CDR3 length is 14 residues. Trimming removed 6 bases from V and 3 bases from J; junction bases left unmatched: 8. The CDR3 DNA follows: TGTGCCAGCAGACCCACAGGGGTGGGCTACGAGCAGTACTTC. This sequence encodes CASRPTGVGYEQYF.

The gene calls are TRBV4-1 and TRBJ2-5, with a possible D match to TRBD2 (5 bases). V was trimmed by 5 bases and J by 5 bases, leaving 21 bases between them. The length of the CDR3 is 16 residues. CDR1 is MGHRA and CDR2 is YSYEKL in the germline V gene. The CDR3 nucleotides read TGCGCCAGCAGCTCAAGATATGAGGGAGCGATTGAGACCCAGTACTTC. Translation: CASSSRYEGAIETQYF.

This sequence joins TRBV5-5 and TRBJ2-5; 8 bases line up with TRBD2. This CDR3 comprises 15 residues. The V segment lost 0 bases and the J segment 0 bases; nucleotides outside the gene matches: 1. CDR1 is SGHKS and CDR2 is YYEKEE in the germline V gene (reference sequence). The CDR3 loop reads CASSLAGGYQETQYF. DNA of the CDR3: TGTGCCAGCAGCTTGGCGGGGGGGTACCAAGAGACCCAGTACTTC.

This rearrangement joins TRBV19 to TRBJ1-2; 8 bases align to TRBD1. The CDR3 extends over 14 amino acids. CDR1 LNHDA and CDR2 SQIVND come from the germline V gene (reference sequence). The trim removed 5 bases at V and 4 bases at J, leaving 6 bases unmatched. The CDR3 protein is CASSVPGQGYGYTF. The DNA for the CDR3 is TGTGCCAGTAGTGTCCCCGGACAGGGCTATGGCTACACCTTC.

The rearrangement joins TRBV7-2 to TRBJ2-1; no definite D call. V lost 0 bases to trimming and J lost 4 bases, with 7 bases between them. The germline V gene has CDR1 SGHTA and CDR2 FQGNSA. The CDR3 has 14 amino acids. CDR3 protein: CASSLAGRYNEQFF. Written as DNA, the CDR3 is TGTGCCAGCAGCTTAGCTGGCCGATACAATGAGCAGTTCTTC. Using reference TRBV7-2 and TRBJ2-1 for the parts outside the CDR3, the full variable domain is GAGVSQSPSNKVTEKGKDVELRCDPISGHTALYWYRQSLGQGLEFLIYFQGNSAPDKSGLPSDRFSAERTGGSVSTLTIQRTQQEDSAVYLCASSLAGRYNEQFFGPGTRLTVL.

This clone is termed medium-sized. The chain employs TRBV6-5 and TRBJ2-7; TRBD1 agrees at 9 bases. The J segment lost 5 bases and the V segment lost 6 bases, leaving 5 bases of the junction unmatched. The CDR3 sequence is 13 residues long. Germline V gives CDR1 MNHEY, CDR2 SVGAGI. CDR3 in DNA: TGTGCCAGCAGCGGGACAGGGCTACACGAGCAGTACTTC. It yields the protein CASSGTGLHEQYF.

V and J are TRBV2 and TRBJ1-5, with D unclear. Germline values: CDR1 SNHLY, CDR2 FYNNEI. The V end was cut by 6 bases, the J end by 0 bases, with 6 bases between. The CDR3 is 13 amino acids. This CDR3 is CASSSGSNQPQHF. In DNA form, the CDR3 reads TGTGCCAGCAGCTCAGGTAGCAATCAGCCCCAGCATTTT.

The CDR3 region has the DNA TGTGCCAGCAGCGCACCCCCTGGACTAGACAATGAGCAGTTCTTC. Amino acids: CASSAPPGLDNEQFF. J is TRBJ2-1 and V is TRBV9, with 7 bases fitting TRBD2. Germline CDR1 is SGDLS and CDR2 is YYNGEE. Germline trimming cut 3 bases from V and 5 bases from J; bases unmatched to any gene: 8. This CDR3 is built from 15 residues.

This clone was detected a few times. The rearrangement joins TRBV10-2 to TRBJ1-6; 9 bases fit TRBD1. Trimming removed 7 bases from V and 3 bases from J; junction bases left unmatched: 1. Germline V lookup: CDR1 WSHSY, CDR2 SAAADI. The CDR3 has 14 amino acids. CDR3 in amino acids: CASTDRGYNSPLHF. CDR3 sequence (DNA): TGCGCCAGCACGGACAGGGGCTATAATTCACCCCTCCACTTT.

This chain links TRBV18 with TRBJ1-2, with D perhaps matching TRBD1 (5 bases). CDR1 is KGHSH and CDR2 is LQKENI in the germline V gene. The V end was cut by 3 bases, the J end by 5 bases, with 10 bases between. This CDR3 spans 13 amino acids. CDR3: CASSPGTEYGYTF. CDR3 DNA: TGTGCCAGCTCACCCGGGACTGAATATGGCTACACCTTC.

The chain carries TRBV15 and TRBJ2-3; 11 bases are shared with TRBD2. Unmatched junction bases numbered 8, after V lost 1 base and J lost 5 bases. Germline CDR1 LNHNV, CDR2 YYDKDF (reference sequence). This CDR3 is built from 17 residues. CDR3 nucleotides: TGTGCCACCAGCAGAGCTCCGACTAGCGGGGTGGTAGATACGCAGTATTTT. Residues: CATSRAPTSGVVDTQYF.

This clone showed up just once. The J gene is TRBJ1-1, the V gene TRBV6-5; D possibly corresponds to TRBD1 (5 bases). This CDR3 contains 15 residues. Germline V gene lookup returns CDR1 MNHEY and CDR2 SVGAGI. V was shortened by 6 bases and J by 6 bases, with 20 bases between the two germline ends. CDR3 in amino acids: CASSLPRESIPEAFF. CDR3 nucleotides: TGTGCCAGCAGCCTCCCCAGGGAAAGTATCCCTGAAGCTTTCTTT.

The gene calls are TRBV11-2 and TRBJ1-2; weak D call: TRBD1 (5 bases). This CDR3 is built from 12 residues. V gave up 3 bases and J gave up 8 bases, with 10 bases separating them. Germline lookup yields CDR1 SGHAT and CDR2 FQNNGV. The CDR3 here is CASSFWGNGYTF. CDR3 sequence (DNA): TGTGCCAGCAGCTTTTGGGGCAACGGCTACACCTTC.

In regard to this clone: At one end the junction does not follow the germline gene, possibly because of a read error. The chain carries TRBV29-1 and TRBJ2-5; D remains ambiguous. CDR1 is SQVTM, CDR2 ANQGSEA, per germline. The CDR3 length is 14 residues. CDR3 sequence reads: CGVEPEIRPETQYF. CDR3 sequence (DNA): TGCGGCGTTGAACCGGAGATCCGTCCGGAGACCCAGTACTTC.

Here the CDR3 DNA reads TGTGCCAGCAGCGCCACTAGCAGGGATACGCAGTATTTT. Translating gives CASSATSRDTQYF. This chain joins TRBV9 and TRBJ2-3; D is perhaps TRBD2 (6 bases). With 3 bases removed from V and 6 bases from J, the gap between germline ends came to 11 bases. This CDR3 is 13 amino acids long. CDR1 and CDR2 (germline): SGDLS, YYNGEE.

CDR3 sequence (DNA): TGTGCCAGCAGCCCAAGGGACAGGGCCTACAATGAGCAGTTCTTC. Translated, it gives CASSPRDRAYNEQFF. The chain employs TRBV13 and TRBJ2-1; 9 nucleotides line up with TRBD1. This CDR3 spans 15 amino acids. Looked up from germline, CDR1 is PRHDT and CDR2 is FYEKMQ (reference sequence). The V segment lost 5 bases and the J segment 2 bases; nucleotides outside the gene matches: 4.

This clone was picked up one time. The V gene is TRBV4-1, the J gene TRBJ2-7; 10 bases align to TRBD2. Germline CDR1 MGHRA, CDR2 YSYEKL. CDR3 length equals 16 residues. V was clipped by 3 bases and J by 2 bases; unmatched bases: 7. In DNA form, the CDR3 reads TGCGCCAGCAGCCAGCCTAGCGGGAGTCCCCCCTACGAGCAGTACTTC. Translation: CASSQPSGSPPYEQYF.

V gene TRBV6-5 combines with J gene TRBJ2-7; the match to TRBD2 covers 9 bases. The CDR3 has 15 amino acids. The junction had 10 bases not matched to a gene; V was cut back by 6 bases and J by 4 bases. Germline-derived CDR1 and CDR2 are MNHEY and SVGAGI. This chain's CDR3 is CASRTWRGGGYEQYF. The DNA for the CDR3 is TGTGCCAGCAGGACCTGGCGGGGGGGCGGATACGAGCAGTACTTC.

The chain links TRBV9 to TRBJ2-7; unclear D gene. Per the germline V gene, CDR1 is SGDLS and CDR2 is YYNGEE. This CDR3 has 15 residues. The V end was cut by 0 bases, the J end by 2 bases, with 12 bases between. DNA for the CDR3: TGTGCCAGCAGCGTAGCTCCCGGTACCGCCTACGAGCAGTACTTC. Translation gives CASSVAPGTAYEQYF.

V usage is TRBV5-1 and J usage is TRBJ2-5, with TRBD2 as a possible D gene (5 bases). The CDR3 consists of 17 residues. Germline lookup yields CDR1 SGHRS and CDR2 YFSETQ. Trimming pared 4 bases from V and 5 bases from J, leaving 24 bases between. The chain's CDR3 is CASSQMVVVGGGETQYF. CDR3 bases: TGCGCCAGCAGCCAGATGGTGGTGGTTGGAGGCGGGGAGACCCAGTACTTC.